This TCR beta chain emerged from a study of cytomegalovirus exposure and HLA in healthy donors. The PCR contained 60 Vbeta and 13 Jbeta primers. The protocol was immunoSEQ multiplex PCR, while the TCRdb copy is restricted to in-frame clones and leaves out a portion. In the table there are approximately 100,000 clones, around four fifths of which are singletons. The CDR3 totals 13 residues. Germline CDR1 is SGHRS and CDR2 is YFSETQ. V was trimmed by 0 bases and J by 6 bases, leaving 6 bases between them. The TCR comes from a woman in her forties or fifties in good health and CMV-seropositive. Sequencing used PBMCs. The V gene is TRBV5-1, the J gene TRBJ2-2; maybe TRBD1 (5 bases). DNA of the CDR3: TGCGCCAGCAGCTTGGAAGGGGCCGGGGAGCTGTTTTTT. Translation: CASSLEGAGELFF.